The clone carrying this TCR beta chain was observed many times. Its antigen remains unknown. TCRdb called the 5' RACE reads again in MiXCR, with one record for every CDR3 protein. The repertoire includes about 320,000 distinct CDR3 sequences, about 4.5% of them detected once, and approximately 19% sits in the top ten. Germline loops: CDR1 SGHRS, CDR2 YFSETQ. Trimming cost V 2 bases and J 5 bases, with 11 bases left between them. The CDR3 runs 14 residues. The source of the sample is a study of T cells after yellow fever vaccination. Study information: Those fractions that held only low numbers of cells were prepared using the SMART-Seq v4 Ultra Low Input RNA kit.

The study, taken as a whole, reports: There was a possibility that FACS-sorted repertoires contained abundant clonotypes contaminating from the bulk population.

The source of this sequence is a man between 18 and 29 years old who received the YFV17D yellow fever vaccine. The chain has TRBV5-1 and TRBJ2-1; D tentatively reads TRBD1 or TRBD2 (5 bases each). The sequences come from PBMCs, collected 15 days after the yellow fever booster vaccination. This chain's CDR3 is CASSFSGANNEQFF. The CDR3 DNA is TGCGCCAGCAGCTTCTCCGGGGCCAACAATGAGCAGTTCTTC. Using reference TRBV5-1 and TRBJ2-1 for the parts outside the CDR3, the full variable domain is KAGVTQTPRYLIKTRGQQVTLSCSPISGHRSVSWYQQTPGQGLQFLFEYFSETQRNKGNFPGRFSGRQFSNSRSEMNVSTLELGDSALYLCASSFSGANNEQFFGPGTRLTVL.